These T cell receptor beta chains were read from a single sample in a study of lymphopenia after photon versus proton radiotherapy. Sequencing used immunoSEQ multiplex PCR; TCRdb keeps in-frame clones, though not all of them. Found here are some 55,000 clones, about 83% of them singletons; the top ten hold 29%. The source material was peripheral blood, sampled from a patient treated with photon-based radiotherapy. These receptor sequences come from a man in his fifties or sixties with gastric cancer. Each CDR3 is given with its conserved first and last residue.

>TRBV5-5|TRBJ1-2
CASSLDRDGYTF
>TRBV2|TRBJ1-2
CASSPTSQTKGYTF
>TRBV6-4|TRBJ2-6
CASSEEGSGANVLTF
>TRBV7-9|TRBJ1-5
CASSRDGNQPQHF
>TRBV5-1|NA
CASSLRQGSSEQYF
>TRBV16|TRBJ2-2
CASSQARDRGTGELFF
>TRBV7-2|TRBJ2-4
CASSQDTENIQYF
>TRBV5-1|TRBJ2-7
CASGTGQGSYEQYF
>TRBV30|TRBJ2-1
CAWNTGTGDYNEQFF
>TRBV11-2|TRBJ2-3
CASSLGTSTDTQYF
>TRBV19|TRBJ2-7
CASSRAGQGTLQYF
>TRBV2|TRBJ2-5
CASSKDRGEETQYF
>TRBV27|TRBJ2-2
CASSLWASGSLTGELFF
>TRBV10-3|TRBJ1-2
CAISEEGHGYTF
>TRBV4-1|TRBJ2-7
CASSQAGTSGRTRYF
>TRBV11-2|TRBJ2-7
CASSFPAGPYEQYF
>TRBV6-5|TRBJ2-3
CASRGLRGGTDTQYF
>TRBV2|TRBJ1-2
CARHRGTGTNYGYTF
>TRBV10-2|TRBJ2-7
CASSVGSYEQYF
>TRBV27|TRBJ1-1
CASSLEPNTEAFF
>TRBV9|TRBJ1-3
CASSVRQGARNTIYF
>TRBV5-1|TRBJ2-1
CASSLRVKESSYNEQFF
>TRBV11-2|TRBJ2-1
CASSLGWRGVGEQFF
>TRBV25-1|TRBJ2-5
CASCPGDYPKETQYF
>TRBV7-3|TRBJ2-6
CASSLTAARGSGANVLTF
>TRBV9|TRBJ2-7
CASSPLGQSYEQYF
>TRBV27|TRBJ2-1
CASSFVGQYNEQFF
>TRBV7-9|TRBJ1-5
CASSLEGNNQPQHF
>TRBV2|TRBJ2-3
CAKKVALSSTDTQYF
>TRBV4-1|TRBJ2-3
CASSQELRLAGGLGTDTQYF
>TRBV11-2|TRBJ2-5
CASSIAGGPGETQYF
>TRBV2|TRBJ1-4
CASSQGGFGEKLFF
>TRBV5-1|TRBJ2-3
CASSLDLGRGTDTQYF